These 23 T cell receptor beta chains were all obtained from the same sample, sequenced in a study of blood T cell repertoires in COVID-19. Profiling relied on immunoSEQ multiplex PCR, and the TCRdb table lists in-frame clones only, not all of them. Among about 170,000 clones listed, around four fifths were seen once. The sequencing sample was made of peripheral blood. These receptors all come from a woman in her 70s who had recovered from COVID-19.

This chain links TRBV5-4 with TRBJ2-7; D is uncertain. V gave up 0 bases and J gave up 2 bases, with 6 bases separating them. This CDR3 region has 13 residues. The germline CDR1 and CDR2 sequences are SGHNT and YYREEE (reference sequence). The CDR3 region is CASSLDTTYEQYF. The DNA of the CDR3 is TGTGCCAGCAGCTTGGACACAACCTACGAGCAGTACTTC.

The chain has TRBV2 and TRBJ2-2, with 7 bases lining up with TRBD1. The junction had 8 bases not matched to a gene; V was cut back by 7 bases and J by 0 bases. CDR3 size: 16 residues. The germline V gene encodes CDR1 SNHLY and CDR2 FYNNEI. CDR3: CASTLTGRANTGELFF. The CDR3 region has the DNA TGTGCCAGCACCCTGACAGGGAGAGCGAACACCGGGGAGCTGTTTTTT.

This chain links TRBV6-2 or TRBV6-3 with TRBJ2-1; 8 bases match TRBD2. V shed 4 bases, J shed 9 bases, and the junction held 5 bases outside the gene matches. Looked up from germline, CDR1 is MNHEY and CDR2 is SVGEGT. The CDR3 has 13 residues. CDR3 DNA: TGTGCCAGCAGTTTGTTCGCGGGGGGTGAGCAGTTCTTC. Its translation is CASSLFAGGEQFF.

The CDR3: CASISRGSYGYTF. CDR3 nucleotides: TGTGCCAGCATCAGCAGGGGGAGCTATGGCTACACCTTC. The V call is TRBV28, the J call TRBJ1-2, with 7 nucleotides matching TRBD1. The CDR3 is 13 amino acids. With V trimmed by 7 bases and J by 4 bases, 6 bases remained unmatched. Germline lookup yields CDR1 MDHEN and CDR2 SYDVKM.

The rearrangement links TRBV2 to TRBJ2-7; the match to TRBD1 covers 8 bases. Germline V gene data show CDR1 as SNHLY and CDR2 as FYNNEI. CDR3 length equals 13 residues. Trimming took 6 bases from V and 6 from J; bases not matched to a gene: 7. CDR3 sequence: CASRLDRDGEQYF. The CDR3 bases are TGTGCCAGCAGGTTGGACAGGGACGGCGAGCAGTACTTC.

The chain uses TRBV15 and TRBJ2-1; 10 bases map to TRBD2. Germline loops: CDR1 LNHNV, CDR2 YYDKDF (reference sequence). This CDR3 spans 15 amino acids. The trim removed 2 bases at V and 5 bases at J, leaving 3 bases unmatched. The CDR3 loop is CATSRRTSGNNEQFF. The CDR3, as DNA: TGTGCCACCAGCAGAAGGACTAGCGGAAACAATGAGCAGTTCTTC.

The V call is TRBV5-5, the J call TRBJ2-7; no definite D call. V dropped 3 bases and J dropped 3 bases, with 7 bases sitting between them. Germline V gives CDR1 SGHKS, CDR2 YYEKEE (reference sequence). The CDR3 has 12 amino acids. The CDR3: CASSWSRYEQYF. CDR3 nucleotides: TGTGCCAGCAGCTGGAGTCGCTACGAGCAGTACTTC.

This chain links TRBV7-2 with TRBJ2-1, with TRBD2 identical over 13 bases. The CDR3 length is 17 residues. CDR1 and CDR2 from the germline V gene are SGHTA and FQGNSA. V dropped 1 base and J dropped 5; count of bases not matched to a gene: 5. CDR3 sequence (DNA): TGTGCCAGCAGCTTAGGGGGGGGACTAGCGGGAAACAATGAGCAGTTCTTC. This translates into CASSLGGGLAGNNEQFF.

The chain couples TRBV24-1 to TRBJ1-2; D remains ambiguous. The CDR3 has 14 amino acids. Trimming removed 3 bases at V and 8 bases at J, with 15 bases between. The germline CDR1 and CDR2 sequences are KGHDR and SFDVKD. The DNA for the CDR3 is TGTGCCACCAGTGATCTGGGCTTCGGGAAGGGCTACACCTTC. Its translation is CATSDLGFGKGYTF.

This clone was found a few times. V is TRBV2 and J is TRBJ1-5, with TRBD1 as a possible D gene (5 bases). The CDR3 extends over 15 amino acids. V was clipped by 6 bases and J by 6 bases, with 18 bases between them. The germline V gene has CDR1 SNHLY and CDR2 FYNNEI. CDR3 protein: CASSPWGGEGQPQHF. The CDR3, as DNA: TGTGCCAGCAGCCCGTGGGGGGGAGAAGGTCAGCCCCAGCATTTT.

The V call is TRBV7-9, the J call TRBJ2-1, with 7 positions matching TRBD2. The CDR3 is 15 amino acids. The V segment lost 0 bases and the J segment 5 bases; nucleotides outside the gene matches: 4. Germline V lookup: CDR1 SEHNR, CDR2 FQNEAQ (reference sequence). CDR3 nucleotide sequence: TGTGCCAGCAGCTTAGCGGCTAGCGGAAACAATGAGCAGTTCTTC. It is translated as CASSLAASGNNEQFF.

The CDR3 spells CASTPRGTDQETQYF. CDR3 DNA: TGTGCCAGCACCCCTAGGGGGACAGATCAAGAGACCCAGTACTTC. This rearrangement joins TRBV11-2 to TRBJ2-5; 7 bases fit TRBD1. The length of the CDR3 is 15 residues. Germline-derived CDR1 and CDR2 are SGHAT and FQNNGV. J lost 2 bases, V lost 7 bases, and 10 bases had no gene match.

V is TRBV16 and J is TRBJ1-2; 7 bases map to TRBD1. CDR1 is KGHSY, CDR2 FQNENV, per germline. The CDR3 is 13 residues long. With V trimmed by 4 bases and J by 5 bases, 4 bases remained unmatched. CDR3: CASSPPGGYGYTF. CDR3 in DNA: TGTGCCAGCAGCCCCCCAGGGGGGTATGGCTACACCTTC.

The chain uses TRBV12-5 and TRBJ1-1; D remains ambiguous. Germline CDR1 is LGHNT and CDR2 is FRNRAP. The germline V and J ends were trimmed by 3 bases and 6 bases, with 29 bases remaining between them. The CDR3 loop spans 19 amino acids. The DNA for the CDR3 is TGTGCTAGTGGTTTCCTCACCCACGGGCCCCAACCGGGAGCCCCTGAAGCTTTCTTT. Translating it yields CASGFLTHGPQPGAPEAFF.

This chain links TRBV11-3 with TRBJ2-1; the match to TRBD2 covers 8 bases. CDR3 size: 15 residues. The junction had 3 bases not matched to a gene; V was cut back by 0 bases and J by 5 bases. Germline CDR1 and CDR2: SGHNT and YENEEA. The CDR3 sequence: CASSLDGLADNEQFF. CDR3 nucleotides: TGTGCCAGCAGCTTAGACGGACTAGCAGACAATGAGCAGTTCTTC.

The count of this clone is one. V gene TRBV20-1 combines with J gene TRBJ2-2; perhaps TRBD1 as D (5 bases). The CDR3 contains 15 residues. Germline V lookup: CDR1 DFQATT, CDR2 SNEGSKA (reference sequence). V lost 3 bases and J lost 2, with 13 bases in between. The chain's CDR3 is CSASWQGGNTGELFF. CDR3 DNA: TGCAGTGCTAGTTGGCAGGGTGGAAACACCGGGGAGCTGTTTTTT.

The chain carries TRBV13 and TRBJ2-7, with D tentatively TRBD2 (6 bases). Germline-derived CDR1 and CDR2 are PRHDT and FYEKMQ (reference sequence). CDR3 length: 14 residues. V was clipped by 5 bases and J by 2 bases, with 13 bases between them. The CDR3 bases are TGTGCCAGCAGCATCACTAGCCCCGCCTACGAGCAGTACTTC. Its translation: CASSITSPAYEQYF.

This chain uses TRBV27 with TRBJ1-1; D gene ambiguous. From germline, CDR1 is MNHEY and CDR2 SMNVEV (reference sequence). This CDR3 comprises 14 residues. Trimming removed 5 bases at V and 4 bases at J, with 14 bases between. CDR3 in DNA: TGTGCCAGCAGTACAAACCCCCGGGTCACTGAAGCTTTCTTT. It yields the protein CASSTNPRVTEAFF.

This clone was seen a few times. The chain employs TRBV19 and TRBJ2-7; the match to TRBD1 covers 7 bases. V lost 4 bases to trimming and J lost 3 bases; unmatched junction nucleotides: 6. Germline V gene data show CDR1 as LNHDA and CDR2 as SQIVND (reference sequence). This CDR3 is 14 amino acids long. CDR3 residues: CASSRDSRGYEQYF. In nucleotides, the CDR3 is TGTGCCAGTAGTAGGGACAGTCGAGGCTACGAGCAGTACTTC.

In nucleotides, the CDR3 is TGTGCCAGCAGCCAACTAGCGGGGGGGTCGGAGACCCAGTACTTC. Residues: CASSQLAGGSETQYF. The V call is TRBV2, the J call TRBJ2-5; 13 bases agree with TRBD2. The length of the CDR3 is 15 residues. In germline, CDR1 is SNHLY, CDR2 FYNNEI. The J segment lost 5 bases and the V segment lost 6 bases, leaving 6 bases of the junction unmatched.

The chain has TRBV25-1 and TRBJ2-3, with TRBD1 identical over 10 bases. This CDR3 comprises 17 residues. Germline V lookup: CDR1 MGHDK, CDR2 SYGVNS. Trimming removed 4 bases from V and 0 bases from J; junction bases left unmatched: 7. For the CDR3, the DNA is TGTGCCAGCAGTGGGACCTTGGGACAGGGGAGCACAGATACGCAGTATTTT. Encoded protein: CASSGTLGQGSTDTQYF. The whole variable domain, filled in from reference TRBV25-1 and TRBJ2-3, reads EADIYQTPRYLVIGTGKKITLECSQTMGHDKMYWYQQDPGMELHLIHYSYGVNSTEKGDLSSESTVSRIRTEHFPLTLESARPSHTSQYLCASSGTLGQGSTDTQYFGPGTRLTVL.

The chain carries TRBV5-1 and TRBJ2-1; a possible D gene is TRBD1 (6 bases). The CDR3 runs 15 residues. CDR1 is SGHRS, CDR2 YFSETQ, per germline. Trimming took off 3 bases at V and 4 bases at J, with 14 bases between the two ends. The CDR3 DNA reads TGCGCCAGCAGCTACACGGACAGCCCATACAATGAGCAGTTCTTC. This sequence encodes CASSYTDSPYNEQFF.

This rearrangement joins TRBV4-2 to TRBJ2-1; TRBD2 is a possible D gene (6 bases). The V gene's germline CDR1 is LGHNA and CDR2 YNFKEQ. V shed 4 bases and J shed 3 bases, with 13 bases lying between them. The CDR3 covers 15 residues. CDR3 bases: TGTGCCAGCAGCCCTCAGCGGGTGAACTACAATGAGCAGTTCTTC. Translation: CASSPQRVNYNEQFF.